Listed here are 17 T cell receptor beta chains from one sample, sequenced in a study of blood T cells in healthy people across ages. Primers used in a second PCR of about 6 to 11 cycles were a sample-barcoded 5' primer and a J-beta primer mix. TCRdb reanalysed the 5' RACE reads using MiXCR and keeps one entry per CDR3 protein. Among some 850,000 distinct CDR3 sequences listed, roughly 24% were seen once. The sample was also linked to a second study, of T cells of mothers and their children.

Sequencing was done on a sample of blood. These receptors were obtained from a boy aged 10-17 years in good health.

This clonotype was seen more than once but under ten times. The V gene is TRBV12-3 or TRBV12-4, the J gene TRBJ2-5; 7 bases align to TRBD1. The CDR3 runs 15 residues. After removal of 1 base from V and 5 bases from J, the junction contained 7 bases not matched to a gene. The CDR3: CASSLEGTVRETQYF. CDR3 coding DNA: TGTGCCAGCAGTTTAGAAGGGACAGTAAGGGAGACCCAGTACTTC.

This clonotype appeared many times. This chain links TRBV3-1 with TRBJ2-4; D is ambiguous. Trimming removed 3 bases from V and 5 bases from J, with 11 bases in between. CDR3 size: 14 residues. Looked up from germline, CDR1 is LGHDT and CDR2 is YNNKEL (reference sequence). CDR3 protein: CASSQRSTENIQYF. CDR3 DNA: TGTGCCAGCAGCCAGCGATCGACGGAAAACATTCAGTACTTC.

This chain joins TRBV5-1 and TRBJ2-7; 10 bases agree with TRBD2. The J call is in doubt because the DNA end fits TRBJ2-1 better. This CDR3 spans 16 amino acids. The germline V gene has CDR1 SGHRS and CDR2 YFSETQ. The CDR3 loop reads CASSLRRSGGVSEQFF. The DNA of the CDR3 is TGCGCCAGCAGCTTGCGGCGGAGCGGGGGGGTGAGTGAGCAGTTCTTC.

This clonotype occurred a few times. The chain couples TRBV12-3 or TRBV12-4 to TRBJ2-5; unclear D gene. Trimming took off 6 bases at V and 5 bases at J, with 13 bases between the two ends. This CDR3 spans 13 amino acids. CDR3 sequence reads: CASSPDLVETQYF. The CDR3 DNA reads TGTGCCAGCAGCCCCGACCTGGTGGAGACCCAGTACTTC.

This clonotype has a count of ten or more. The V gene is TRBV28, the J gene TRBJ2-3; D remains ambiguous. Germline V CDR1 and CDR2: MDHEN, SYDVKM. This CDR3 has 13 residues. Between the trimmed V and J ends, which lost 3 bases and 3 bases, there was a span of 7 bases. In DNA form, the CDR3 reads TGTGCCAGCAGTTTCAAGGGAACAGATACGCAGTATTTT. This codes for CASSFKGTDTQYF.

There are many counts of this clonotype. The chain is built from TRBV29-1 and TRBJ2-5; no firm D call. Trimming pared 6 bases from V and 4 bases from J, leaving 12 bases between. The germline CDR1 and CDR2 sequences are SQVTM and ANQGSEA. This CDR3 region has 12 residues. The CDR3 sequence: CSVLRVAETQYF. CDR3 DNA: TGCAGCGTCCTTCGCGTTGCAGAGACCCAGTACTTC.

This clonotype was counted a few times. The chain combines TRBV5-1 with TRBJ2-3; 10 positions agree with TRBD2. The V and J ends lost 4 bases and 2 bases, in that order; junction bases with no gene match: 7. The V gene's germline CDR1 is SGHRS and CDR2 YFSETQ. The CDR3 consists of 16 residues. The CDR3 region has the DNA TGCGCCAGCAGCCCCGGACTAGCGGCGAACACAGATACGCAGTATTTT. Protein: CASSPGLAANTDTQYF.

This clonotype occurred many times. The rearrangement links TRBV12-3 or TRBV12-4 to TRBJ2-7; 7 bases agree with TRBD2. The CDR3 has 14 residues. V was pared by 6 bases and J by 4 bases, with 9 bases of the junction left unmatched. CDR3: CASRERGSGYEQYF. In DNA, the CDR3 is TGTGCCAGCAGGGAGCGGGGCAGTGGTTACGAGCAGTACTTC.

The rearrangement joins TRBV6-1 to TRBJ1-4; 7 bases fit TRBD1. The length of the CDR3 is 15 residues. With 1 base clipped from V and 8 bases from J, the junction kept 7 bases outside the gene matches. Germline CDR1 MNHNS, CDR2 SASEGT. The CDR3 reads CASSEDDREWEKLFF. In DNA, the CDR3 is TGTGCCAGCAGTGAAGACGACAGGGAGTGGGAAAAACTGTTTTTT.

This clonotype showed up just a few times. This chain uses TRBV5-4 with TRBJ2-5; TRBD1 is a possible D gene (5 bases). CDR3 size: 15 residues. CDR1 is SGHNT and CDR2 is YYREEE in the germline V gene (reference sequence). The V gene lost 0 bases and the J gene lost 4 bases, with 13 bases spanning the gap. The CDR3 DNA reads TGTGCCAGCAGCTTGGAGGGTATAGGGGCAGAGACCCAGTACTTC. Its protein product is CASSLEGIGAETQYF.

A few counts support this clonotype. V is TRBV29-1 and J is TRBJ2-3, with D uncertain. With 8 bases removed from V and 2 bases from J, the gap between germline ends came to 14 bases. This CDR3 contains 13 residues. The V gene's germline CDR1 is SQVTM and CDR2 ANQGSEA. The CDR3 loop is CSTIPHVTDTQYF. CDR3 nucleotides: TGCAGCACAATTCCCCATGTCACAGATACGCAGTATTTT.

Worth noting for this clonotype: A much bigger clone sits one base away, suggesting this may be a read error. The CDR3 does not close with the conserved phenylalanine or tryptophan, likely indicating a read error. The rearrangement links TRBV4-1 to TRBJ2-5; D is possibly TRBD1 (6 bases). The J call is doubtful: the DNA matches TRBJ2-7 better. CDR3 length: 15 residues. The V gene's germline CDR1 is MGHRA and CDR2 YSYEKL. CDR3 coding DNA: TGCGCCAGCAGCCGTCTGGGACAAAACTCCTACGAGCAGTACTCC. Its translation is CASSRLGQNSYEQYS.

This clonotype turned up a few times. This chain connects TRBV20-1 to TRBJ1-2; D unresolved. The V end was cut by 3 bases, the J end by 4 bases, with 15 bases between. The CDR3 loop spans 14 amino acids. Germline V gene lookup returns CDR1 DFQATT and CDR2 SNEGSKA (reference sequence). CDR3 DNA sequence: TGCAGTGCTAGTCTCTCCGTGGACGCCTATGGCTACACCTTC. Protein sequence: CSASLSVDAYGYTF.

This clonotype was counted only a few times. The chain joins TRBV1 to TRBJ2-5; no check of the table's D call, TRBD2, against the DNA was made. TRBV1 is a listed pseudogene. The length of the CDR3 is 20 residues. For the CDR3, the DNA is TGCACCAGCAGCCCTCCCCCGTGGCTAGCGGGGGCCCTTCTCCAAGAGACCCAGTACTTC. Translated: CTSSPPPWLAGALLQETQYF.

The genes are TRBV24-1 and TRBJ1-2; D remains ambiguous. Germline CDR1 reads KGHDR; CDR2 reads SFDVKD. The CDR3 loop spans 13 amino acids. Trimming removed 5 bases at V and 5 bases at J, with 11 bases between. DNA for the CDR3: TGTGCCACCAGTGGGGGAGGCGATTATGGCTACACCTTC. The encoded protein is CATSGGGDYGYTF.

This sequence joins TRBV10-3 and TRBJ2-7; D remains ambiguous. This CDR3 has 15 residues. In germline, CDR1 is ENHRY, CDR2 SYGVKD. Trimming took 0 bases from V and 2 from J, leaving 11 bases between them. The DNA for the CDR3 is TGTGCCATCAGTGAGTCCGGGCAGGTCACCTACGAGCAGTACTTC. Residues: CAISESGQVTYEQYF.

This clonotype was seen a handful of times. The rearrangement joins TRBV29-1 to TRBJ1-2; D not certain. V was cut by 2 bases and J by 6 bases, with 4 bases left in between. The CDR3 has 10 amino acids. The germline gives CDR1 SQVTM, CDR2 ANQGSEA. As DNA, the CDR3 is TGCAGCGTTGAATGGGATGGCTACACCTTC. It codes for CSVEWDGYTF.